The TCR beta chain described here comes from a study of a mutant IDH1 vaccine in newly diagnosed glioma. Notes on the study in general: Of the patients, 85% to 95% had vaccine-induced immune responses.

TCRdb's table, derived via immunoSEQ multiplex PCR, lists solely in-frame clones and lacks some. The sample holds tens of thousands of clones, roughly three quarters seen once. Notes on this clone: Its matching antigen is unknown.

Germline-derived CDR1 and CDR2 are KGHSH and LQKENI. V dropped 3 bases and J dropped 0; count of bases not matched to a gene: 5. The CDR3 is 17 amino acids. The time point was: week 11, during vaccination. A 20-mer mutant IDH1 peptide at 300 ug was injected subcutaneously with topical imiquimod. The chain joins TRBV18 to TRBJ2-7; 13 nucleotides line up with TRBD2. The clonotype comes from a man younger than 45 with glioma. The sequenced sample was PBMCs, obtained from a glioma patient whose treatment included an IDH1 peptide vaccine. In DNA, the CDR3 is TGTGCCAGCTCACCCCTGGGGACTAGCGGGATCTCCTACGAGCAGTACTTC. Translating it yields CASSPLGTSGISYEQYF.